This T cell receptor (beta chain) originates from a study of T cell responses to AZD1222 COVID-19 vaccine. Data came from immunoSEQ multiplex PCR; TCRdb stores just in-frame clones and leaves some out. The sample yields over 85,000 clones, 88% seen once. Germline V gene data show CDR1 as LNHDA and CDR2 as SQIVND (reference sequence). This CDR3 has 14 amino acids. The V gene lost 7 bases and the J gene lost 1 base, with 12 bases spanning the gap. This chain connects TRBV19 to TRBJ2-3; D perhaps matches TRBD1 (7 bases). The sequences come from peripheral blood, collected on day 0 of AZD1222 vaccination. The source of this sequence is an adult in good health. DNA of the CDR3: TGTGCCAGTAAGGAGGGGGCTGGCACAGATACGCAGTATTTT. This codes for CASKEGAGTDTQYF.